These 3 T cell receptor beta chains were sequenced from one sample in a study of long-term antiretroviral therapy in people with HIV. At survey level, the immunoSEQ assay was run in its v3.0 version. Using immunoSEQ multiplex PCR, the repertoire was profiled, and TCRdb retains in-frame clones only, with some absent. The table lists some 33,000 clones, 82% of them singletons. The sample here was unsorted PBMCs, taken 0.6 years after starting antiretroviral therapy. The receptors derive from a man between 18 and 29 years old with HIV.

The chain joins TRBV4-2 to TRBJ2-2; D possibly corresponds to TRBD2 (5 bases). The CDR3 runs to 16 residues. Germline CDR1 and CDR2: LGHNA and YNFKEQ. V was pared by 4 bases and J by 4 bases, with 16 bases between. The CDR3 DNA follows: TGTGCCAGCAGCCCTCGAAGCGGCGTACCCACCGGGGAGCTGTTTTTT. Protein sequence: CASSPRSGVPTGELFF.

This clone was observed a handful of times. The chain uses TRBV4-3 and TRBJ1-1, with a possible D match to TRBD1 (5 bases). CDR1 and CDR2 from the germline V gene are LGHNA and YSLEER. V shed 1 base and J shed 1 base, with 7 bases lying between them. The CDR3 runs 14 residues. CDR3 nucleotides: TGCGCCAGCAGCCAAGTTAGGGGGAACACTGAAGCTTTCTTT. The encoded protein is CASSQVRGNTEAFF.

The V call is TRBV4-2, the J call TRBJ2-3; maybe TRBD1 (6 bases). Looked up from germline, CDR1 is LGHNA and CDR2 is YNFKEQ. The CDR3 has 18 residues. V was cut by 3 bases and J by 1 base, with 20 bases left in between. CDR3 in amino acids: CASSHKPPRDTGTDTQYF. The CDR3 DNA reads as TGTGCCAGCAGCCATAAACCCCCCCGGGACACAGGCACAGATACGCAGTATTTT.